The next 18 T cell receptor beta chains were all read from a single sample in a study of T cell responses to AZD1222 COVID-19 vaccine. TCRdb's copy holds only in-frame clones and misses some; the assay was immunoSEQ multiplex PCR. The sample consists of 100,000 or so clones, roughly nine tenths of them appearing once. The input for sequencing was peripheral blood, taken on day 0 of AZD1222 vaccination. Receptors originate from an adult in good health.

This clone was observed a handful of times. This chain connects TRBV7-2 to TRBJ1-6; D not resolved. Between the trimmed V and J ends, which lost 0 bases and 2 bases, there was a span of 5 bases. The CDR3 loop spans 15 amino acids. The germline V gene encodes CDR1 SGHTA and CDR2 FQGNSA. The CDR3 bases are TGTGCCAGCAGCTTAGCGGTAGCCTATAATTCACCCCTCCACTTT. It translates to CASSLAVAYNSPLHF.

The chain links TRBV18 to TRBJ1-1; D perhaps matches TRBD1 (5 bases). This CDR3 has 14 residues. V was trimmed by 4 bases and J by 0 bases, leaving 9 bases between them. Looked up from germline, CDR1 is KGHSH and CDR2 is LQKENI. The CDR3 here is CASSQGYMNTEAFF. For the CDR3, the DNA is TGTGCCAGCTCACAGGGGTACATGAACACTGAAGCTTTCTTT. The whole variable domain, filled in from reference TRBV18 and TRBJ1-1, reads NAGVMQNPRHLVRRRGQEARLRCSPMKGHSHVYWYRQLPEEGLKFMVYLQKENIIDESGMPKERFSAEFPKEGPSILRIQQVVRGDSAAYFCASSQGYMNTEAFFGQGTRLTVV.

The chain carries TRBV5-4 and TRBJ2-3; D is tentatively TRBD1 or TRBD2 (6 bases each). The CDR3 is 12 amino acids. Trimming took 6 bases from V and 6 from J, leaving 11 bases between them. CDR1 SGHNT and CDR2 YYREEE come from the germline V gene (reference sequence). CDR3 amino acids: CASTGEVDTQYF. CDR3 in DNA: TGTGCCAGCACAGGGGAGGTGGATACGCAGTATTTT.

DNA for the CDR3: TGTGCCAGCAGCACCGGGACAGGTCCCTATGGCTACACCTTC. Protein sequence: CASSTGTGPYGYTF. The V gene is TRBV5-4, the J gene TRBJ1-2; 8 bases are a match to TRBD1. The CDR3 extends over 14 amino acids. The ends lost 4 bases at V and 4 bases at J; junction bases unmatched: 6. From germline, CDR1 is SGHNT and CDR2 YYREEE (reference sequence).

The rearrangement uses TRBV9 and TRBJ2-1; D unclear. This CDR3 has 14 amino acids. Germline CDR1 and CDR2: SGDLS and YYNGEE. Trimming pared 0 bases from V and 5 bases from J, leaving 9 bases between. The CDR3 sequence is CASSVDPMNNEQFF. The CDR3 DNA reads TGTGCCAGCAGCGTAGACCCGATGAACAATGAGCAGTTCTTC.

CDR3 coding DNA: TGTGCCAGCAGCTTCCTGCAGGGGGTCTATAATTCACCCCTCCACTTT. Encoded protein: CASSFLQGVYNSPLHF. The chain couples TRBV7-9 to TRBJ1-6, with 7 positions matching TRBD1. This CDR3 is built from 16 residues. Germline-derived CDR1 and CDR2 are SEHNR and FQNEAQ (reference sequence). The V segment lost 3 bases and the J segment 3 bases; nucleotides outside the gene matches: 5.

The chain joins TRBV9 to TRBJ2-1; a weak D match, TRBD2 (7 bases). There are 17 residues in the CDR3. The V end was cut by 3 bases, the J end by 8 bases, with 24 bases between. Germline V lookup: CDR1 SGDLS, CDR2 YYNGEE. The CDR3 region has the DNA TGTGCCAGCAGCGCCATACGAGCGGTGGGGGGGCTTGATGAGCAGTTCTTC. Its protein is CASSAIRAVGGLDEQFF.

This clone came up once. CDR3 region: CASRGADAGSTEAFF. The CDR3 DNA reads as TGTGCCAGTCGGGGGGCGGACGCGGGGAGCACTGAAGCTTTCTTT. The V gene is TRBV19, the J gene TRBJ1-1; a possible D gene is TRBD1 (6 bases). Trimming pared 8 bases from V and 4 bases from J, leaving 20 bases between. From germline, CDR1 is LNHDA and CDR2 SQIVND (reference sequence). This CDR3 is 15 amino acids long.

The chain recombines TRBV9 with TRBJ1-6; D is ambiguous. In germline, CDR1 is SGDLS, CDR2 YYNGEE. The CDR3 consists of 13 residues. V was cut by 4 bases and J by 5 bases, with 7 bases left in between. CDR3 sequence (DNA): TGTGCCAGCAGCCGGTGGGATAATTCACCCCTCCACTTT. Its protein product is CASSRWDNSPLHF.

The chain employs TRBV18 and TRBJ2-1; D may be TRBD1 or TRBD2 (5 bases each). Trimming took 4 bases from V and 5 from J, leaving 12 bases between them. Per germline, CDR1 KGHSH and CDR2 LQKENI. The CDR3 totals 14 residues. The CDR3, as DNA: TGTGCCAGCTCACGGGGGACGCCAAACAATGAGCAGTTCTTC. It translates to CASSRGTPNNEQFF.

The rearrangement links TRBV15 to TRBJ1-6; no clear D. V was pared by 0 bases and J by 0 bases, with 15 bases between. CDR1 and CDR2 (germline): LNHNV, YYDKDF (reference sequence). The CDR3 has 19 residues. CDR3: CATSRDHARPSSYNSPLHF. CDR3 nucleotide sequence: TGTGCCACCAGCAGAGACCACGCGAGGCCCAGCTCCTATAATTCACCCCTCCACTTT.

The chain has TRBV28 and TRBJ2-3; 7 bases are a match to TRBD1. Germline CDR1 MDHEN, CDR2 SYDVKM. With 5 bases clipped from V and 3 bases from J, the junction kept 5 bases outside the gene matches. The CDR3 totals 14 residues. The CDR3 region has the DNA TGTGCCAGCAGTCCGACAGGGAGAACAGATACGCAGTATTTT. Its protein product is CASSPTGRTDTQYF. The variable domain in full, completed from reference TRBV28 and TRBJ2-3, reads DVKVTQSSRYLVKRTGEKVFLECVQDMDHENMFWYRQDPGLGLRLIYFSYDVKMKEKGDIPEGYSVSREKKERFSLILESASTNQTSMYLCASSPTGRTDTQYFGPGTRLTVL.

This chain links TRBV5-5 with TRBJ1-2; 7 bases line up with TRBD1. The germline CDR1 and CDR2 sequences are SGHKS and YYEKEE (reference sequence). CDR3 length equals 15 residues. With 0 bases clipped from V and 4 bases from J, the junction kept 6 bases outside the gene matches. The CDR3 loop is CASSLALGQIYGYTF. In DNA form, the CDR3 reads TGTGCCAGCAGCTTGGCCCTGGGACAGATCTATGGCTACACCTTC.

This chain connects TRBV20-1 to TRBJ1-2; D is possibly TRBD1 (6 bases). The germline gives CDR1 DFQATT, CDR2 SNEGSKA (reference sequence). V shed 6 bases and J shed 8 bases, with 13 bases lying between them. CDR3 length: 11 amino acids. The CDR3 DNA is TGCAGTGCCAAAGAAAGGGGGGGCTACACCTTC. Translating it yields CSAKERGGYTF.

The V gene is TRBV6-2 or TRBV6-3, the J gene TRBJ2-2; 12 bases align to TRBD2. Per the germline V gene, CDR1 is MNHEY and CDR2 is SVGEGT. V was clipped by 2 bases and J by 6 bases; unmatched bases: 1. The CDR3 loop spans 15 amino acids. The CDR3 DNA is TGTGCCAGCAGTTACCTAGCGGGGGGGCCCGGGGAGCTGTTTTTT. It translates to CASSYLAGGPGELFF.

The rearrangement joins TRBV4-1 to TRBJ2-3, with D tentatively TRBD1 or TRBD2 (6 bases each). Trimming took off 0 bases at V and 7 bases at J, with 14 bases between the two ends. Germline V gene data show CDR1 as MGHRA and CDR2 as YSYEKL. The CDR3 runs 15 residues. This chain's CDR3 is CASSQEWGAVYTQYF. The CDR3, as DNA: TGCGCCAGCAGCCAAGAGTGGGGGGCCGTATATACGCAGTATTTT.

V usage is TRBV4-1 and J usage is TRBJ1-2; D may be TRBD1 (6 bases). The CDR3 runs 16 residues. Trimming removed 4 bases from V and 4 bases from J, with 19 bases in between. The germline CDR1 and CDR2 sequences are MGHRA and YSYEKL. CDR3: CASSLQFTGRVYGYTF. The CDR3 DNA is TGCGCCAGCAGCCTCCAATTCACAGGGAGGGTCTATGGCTACACCTTC.

This clone has only a few counts. The chain employs TRBV5-1 and TRBJ2-5; TRBD2 aligns across 13 bases. With V trimmed by 4 bases and J by 1 base, 7 bases remained unmatched. There are 17 residues in the CDR3. Per germline, CDR1 SGHRS and CDR2 YFSETQ. CDR3 residues: CASSPGTSGEFQETQYF. CDR3 DNA: TGCGCCAGCAGCCCGGGGACTAGCGGGGAGTTCCAAGAGACCCAGTACTTC.